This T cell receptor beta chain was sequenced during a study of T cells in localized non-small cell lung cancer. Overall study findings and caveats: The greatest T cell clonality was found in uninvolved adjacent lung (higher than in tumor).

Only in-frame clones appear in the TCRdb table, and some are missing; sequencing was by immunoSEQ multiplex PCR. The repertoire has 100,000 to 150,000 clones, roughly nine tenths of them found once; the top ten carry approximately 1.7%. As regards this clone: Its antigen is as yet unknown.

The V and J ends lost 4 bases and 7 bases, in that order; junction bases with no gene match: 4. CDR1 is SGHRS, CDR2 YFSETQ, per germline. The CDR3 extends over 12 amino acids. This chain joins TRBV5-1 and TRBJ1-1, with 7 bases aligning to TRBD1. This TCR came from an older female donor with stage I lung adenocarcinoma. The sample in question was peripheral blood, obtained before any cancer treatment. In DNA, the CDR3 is TGCGCCAGCAGCACAGGGGCTAATGAAGCTTTCTTT. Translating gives CASSTGANEAFF.